A single sample is the source of the 12 T cell receptor beta chains below, sequenced in a study of cytomegalovirus exposure and HLA in healthy donors. 13 Jbeta primers and 60 Vbeta primers were used for the PCR. Here immunoSEQ multiplex PCR was the method, and the copy in TCRdb shows in-frame clones only, minus some. The data show 140,000 or so clones, with just over 70% seen just once and under 2% held by the top ten. Material for sequencing was PBMCs. The receptors originated from a young woman in good health and CMV-seronegative.

The chain carries TRBV6-1 and TRBJ1-2; 8 bases map to TRBD1. The CDR3 is made up of 17 amino acids. Looked up from germline, CDR1 is MNHNS and CDR2 is SASEGT. V shed 1 base and J 3 bases; nucleotides not matched to a gene: 10. The CDR3 spells CASSEGTRGRFDYGYTF. In DNA, the CDR3 is TGTGCCAGCAGTGAAGGGACCAGGGGGCGATTCGACTATGGCTACACCTTC.

This sequence joins TRBV30 and TRBJ1-2, with TRBD1 as a possible D gene (5 bases). Trimming removed 1 base at V and 7 bases at J, with 16 bases between. This CDR3 is built from 14 residues. CDR1 and CDR2 (germline): GTSNPN, SVGIG (reference sequence). This CDR3 reads CAWSALDSYGGYTF. CDR3 sequence (DNA): TGTGCCTGGAGTGCCCTAGACAGTTACGGTGGCTACACCTTC.

The chain has TRBV28 and TRBJ1-4; perhaps TRBD1 as D (5 bases). V was cut by 5 bases and J by 6 bases, with 22 bases left in between. Germline values: CDR1 MDHEN, CDR2 SYDVKM. CDR3 length: 17 amino acids. The CDR3 spells CASSTDSAGPEDEKLFF. CDR3 DNA sequence: TGTGCCAGCAGTACCGACAGTGCCGGTCCCGAAGATGAAAAACTGTTTTTT.

This chain joins TRBV2 and TRBJ1-5, with D perhaps matching TRBD1 (5 bases). The length of the CDR3 is 15 residues. The V gene lost 7 bases and the J gene lost 1 base, with 14 bases spanning the gap. Germline V gene lookup returns CDR1 SNHLY and CDR2 FYNNEI. DNA of the CDR3: TGTGCCAGCACCCTCCGGGGGGTAAGCAATCAGCCCCAGCATTTT. This sequence encodes CASTLRGVSNQPQHF.

V is TRBV10-3 and J is TRBJ2-1; 10 positions agree with TRBD2. CDR3 size: 17 residues. Germline CDR1 and CDR2: ENHRY and SYGVKD. Losses at the gene ends were 2 bases for V and 9 bases for J; bases not matched to a gene: 13. The CDR3 is CAISESQTSGGGSEQFF. CDR3 nucleotide sequence: TGTGCCATCAGTGAGAGTCAGACCAGCGGGGGGGGGAGTGAGCAGTTCTTC.

The rearrangement uses TRBV5-5 and TRBJ1-2; perhaps TRBD1 as D (6 bases). Between the trimmed V and J ends, which lost 2 bases and 8 bases, there was a span of 13 bases. This CDR3 contains 13 residues. Germline CDR1 and CDR2: SGHKS and YYEKEE (reference sequence). CDR3 protein: CASSLGGAWGYTF. The DNA for the CDR3 is TGTGCCAGCAGCTTAGGGGGGGCCTGGGGCTACACCTTC.

The rearrangement links TRBV11-2 to TRBJ1-1; 9 positions agree with TRBD1. The length of the CDR3 is 13 residues. V lost 8 bases to trimming and J lost 7 bases; unmatched junction nucleotides: 8. Germline CDR1 reads SGHAT; CDR2 reads FQNNGV. CDR3 sequence reads: CASASDRGGEAFF. The CDR3 nucleotides are TGTGCCAGCGCTTCGGACAGGGGTGGTGAAGCTTTCTTT.

This clone was counted a few times. V is TRBV11-2 and J is TRBJ2-7, with a tentative D call TRBD2 (5 bases). Germline assignment: CDR1 SGHAT and CDR2 FQNNGV. Trimming shortened V by 1 base and J by 6 bases, and 13 bases separated the two germline ends. The CDR3 contains 14 residues. CDR3 sequence reads: CASSLGIEGSEQYF. CDR3 DNA: TGTGCCAGCAGCTTAGGGATTGAGGGTAGCGAGCAGTACTTC.

In nucleotides, the CDR3 is TGTGCCAGCAGTAGCGGGGGGCCCTACGAGCAGTACGTC. This gives the protein CASSSGGPYEQYV. This chain uses TRBV2 with TRBJ2-7, with 9 bases lining up with TRBD2. Germline lookup yields CDR1 SNHLY and CDR2 FYNNEI. This CDR3 has 13 amino acids. Trimming at V came to 5 bases and at J to 2 bases, leaving 1 base not matched to a gene.

This clone was counted only a few times. The chain carries TRBV2 and TRBJ1-2, with D perhaps TRBD1 (5 bases). Trimming took off 4 bases at V and 8 bases at J, with 17 bases between the two ends. The germline V gene encodes CDR1 SNHLY and CDR2 FYNNEI. The CDR3 spans 14 residues. The CDR3 is CASSAQGKGGGYTF. CDR3 sequence (DNA): TGTGCCAGCAGTGCTCAGGGAAAAGGTGGCGGCTACACCTTC.

The V gene is TRBV5-1, the J gene TRBJ2-5, with TRBD2 as a possible D gene (7 bases). The V end lost 7 bases, the J end lost 2 bases, and 21 bases lay between the germline ends. The CDR3 has 16 residues. Germline CDR1 is SGHRS and CDR2 is YFSETQ. The CDR3 DNA follows: TGCGCCAGCGGGACGATGGGGGGGCAGAGGCAAGAGACCCAGTACTTC. Its protein is CASGTMGGQRQETQYF.

The CDR3 nucleotides are TGTGCCGTAGGACTGACTAGCGACAACACAGATACGCAGTATTTT. Protein: CAVGLTSDNTDTQYF. The rearrangement links TRBV10-3 to TRBJ2-3, with 8 nucleotides matching TRBD2. The germline gives CDR1 ENHRY, CDR2 SYGVKD. V lost 11 bases and J lost 2; bases outside the gene matches: 12. The CDR3 length is 15 residues.